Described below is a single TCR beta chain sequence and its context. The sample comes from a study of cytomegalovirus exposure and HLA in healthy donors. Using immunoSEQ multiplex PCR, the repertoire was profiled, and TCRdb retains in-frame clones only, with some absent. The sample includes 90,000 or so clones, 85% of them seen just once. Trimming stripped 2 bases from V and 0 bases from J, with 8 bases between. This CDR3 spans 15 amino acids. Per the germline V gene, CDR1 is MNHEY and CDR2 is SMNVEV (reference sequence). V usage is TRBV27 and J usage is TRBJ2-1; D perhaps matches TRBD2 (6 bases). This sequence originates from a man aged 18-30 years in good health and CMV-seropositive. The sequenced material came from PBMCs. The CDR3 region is CASSLNSGSYNEQFF. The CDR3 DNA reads TGTGCCAGCAGTTTAAATAGCGGCTCCTACAATGAGCAGTTCTTC.